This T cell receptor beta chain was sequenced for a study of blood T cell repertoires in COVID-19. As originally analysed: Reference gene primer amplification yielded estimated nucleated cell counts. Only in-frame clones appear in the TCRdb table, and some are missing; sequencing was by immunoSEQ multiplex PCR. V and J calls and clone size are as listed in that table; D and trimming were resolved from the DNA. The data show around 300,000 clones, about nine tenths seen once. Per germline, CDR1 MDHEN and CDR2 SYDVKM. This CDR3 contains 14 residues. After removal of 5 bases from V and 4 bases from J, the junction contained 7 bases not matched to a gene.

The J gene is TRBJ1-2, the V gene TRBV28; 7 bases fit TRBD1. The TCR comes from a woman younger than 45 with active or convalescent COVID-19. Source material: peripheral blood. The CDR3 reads CASSPTGALYGYTF. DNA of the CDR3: TGTGCCAGCAGTCCAACAGGGGCTCTCTATGGCTACACCTTC.